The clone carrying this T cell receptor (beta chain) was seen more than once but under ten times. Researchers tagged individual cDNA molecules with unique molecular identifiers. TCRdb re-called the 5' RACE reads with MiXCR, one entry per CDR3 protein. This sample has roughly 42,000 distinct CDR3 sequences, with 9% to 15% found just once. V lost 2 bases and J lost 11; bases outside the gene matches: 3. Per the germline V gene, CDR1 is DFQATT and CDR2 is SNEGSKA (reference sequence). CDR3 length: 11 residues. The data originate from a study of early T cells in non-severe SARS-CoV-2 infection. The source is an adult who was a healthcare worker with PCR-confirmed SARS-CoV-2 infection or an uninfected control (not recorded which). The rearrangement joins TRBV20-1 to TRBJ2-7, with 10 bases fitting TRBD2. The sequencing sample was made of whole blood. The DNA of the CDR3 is TGCAGTGCTAGACTAGCGGGGGCTGAGTACTTC. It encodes CSARLAGAEYF.